These 30 T cell receptor beta chains share one sample of origin, sequenced in a study of blood T cell repertoires in COVID-19. Assay used: immunoSEQ multiplex PCR; TCRdb lists only in-frame clones, some missing. The sample consists of about 71,000 clones, 90% of them appearing once. Sample: peripheral blood. These receptor sequences come from a woman aged 18-35 years with acute or convalescent COVID-19.

This clone was detected only once. The CDR3 region is CASSSVAGGTYNEQFF. The CDR3 DNA follows: TGTGCCAGCAGCTCAGTAGCGGGGGGAACCTACAATGAGCAGTTCTTC. J is TRBJ2-1 and V is TRBV11-2, with TRBD2 matching over 10 bases. The CDR3 totals 16 residues. CDR1 SGHAT and CDR2 FQNNGV come from the germline V gene. Trimming cost V 4 bases and J 2 bases; bases outside gene matches: 5. The full variable domain, completed using reference TRBV11-2 and TRBJ2-1, is EAGVAQSPRYKIIEKRQSVAFWCNPISGHATLYWYQQILGQGPKLLIQFQNNGVVDDSQLPKDRFSAERLKGVDSTLKIQPAKLEDSAVYLCASSSVAGGTYNEQFFGPGTRLTVL.

This clone showed up just a few times. The chain uses TRBV28 and TRBJ2-1, with D tentatively TRBD1 (5 bases). CDR1 is MDHEN and CDR2 is SYDVKM in the germline V gene. The CDR3 covers 17 residues. V lost 6 bases and J lost 0, with 18 bases in between. As DNA, the CDR3 is TGTGCCAGCAGGAAAAACAGGAGCCCTAGCTCCTACAATGAGCAGTTCTTC. Protein product: CASRKNRSPSSYNEQFF.

The chain joins TRBV5-3 to TRBJ1-3; D gene uncertain. TRBV5-3 is placed among ORFs of uncertain function. The CDR3 has 15 amino acids. V dropped 0 bases and J dropped 4 bases, with 11 bases sitting between them. CDR3 nucleotide sequence: TGTGCCAGAAGCTTGGAGGGAGTAGGAGGAAACACCATATATTTT. Translating it yields CARSLEGVGGNTIYF.

This clone was seen once. The chain couples TRBV5-5 to TRBJ1-1; 9 positions agree with TRBD1. Looked up from germline, CDR1 is SGHKS and CDR2 is YYEKEE (reference sequence). With V trimmed by 4 bases and J by 0 bases, 7 bases remained unmatched. The CDR3 is made up of 16 amino acids. The CDR3 coding sequence is TGTGCCAGCAGCGCGGGACAGGGAAGGATGAACACTGAAGCTTTCTTT. It yields the protein CASSAGQGRMNTEAFF.

The chain uses TRBV11-3 and TRBJ2-1; D unresolved. CDR1 and CDR2 (germline): SGHNT, YENEEA. Trimming pared 0 bases from V and 0 bases from J, leaving 9 bases between. The CDR3 sequence is 16 residues long. The CDR3 coding sequence is TGTGCCAGCAGCTTAGATGGGCAGAGCTCCTACAATGAGCAGTTCTTC. Its translation: CASSLDGQSSYNEQFF.

This chain links TRBV7-8 with TRBJ2-7, with TRBD1 matching 8 bases. The germline V gene has CDR1 SGHVS and CDR2 FQNEAQ. With 5 bases clipped from V and 0 bases from J, the junction kept 6 bases outside the gene matches. The CDR3 has 15 amino acids. The CDR3 loop is CASSLGQAISYEQYF. Written as DNA, the CDR3 is TGTGCCAGCAGCCTGGGACAGGCCATCTCCTACGAGCAGTACTTC.

The V and J genes are TRBV7-2 and TRBJ1-1; D is perhaps TRBD1 (6 bases). Trimming removed 5 bases at V and 0 bases at J, with 13 bases between. The CDR3 has 15 residues. The germline CDR1 and CDR2 sequences are SGHTA and FQGNSA. The CDR3 spells CASSLQGLVNTEAFF. CDR3 bases: TGTGCCAGCAGCCTACAGGGTCTGGTGAACACTGAAGCTTTCTTT.

The table lists this clone with a count of one. The gene calls are TRBV28 and TRBJ2-5; D ambiguous. V gave up 2 bases and J gave up 4 bases, with 11 bases separating them. Looked up from germline, CDR1 is MDHEN and CDR2 is SYDVKM. The CDR3 contains 14 residues. CDR3 amino acids: CASSLKRRRETQYF. Here the CDR3 DNA reads TGTGCCAGCAGTTTAAAGCGCCGCCGAGAGACCCAGTACTTC.

The table lists this clone with a count of one. The identical CDR3 is also encoded by other nucleotide sequences in the sample. The chain's CDR3 is CASSLVGQGYNEQFF. The CDR3 DNA reads TGTGCCAGCAGCTTGGTTGGGCAGGGTTACAATGAGCAGTTCTTC. This rearrangement joins TRBV5-5 to TRBJ2-1, with a weak D call TRBD1 (5 bases). Germline V gene sequence: CDR1 SGHKS, CDR2 YYEKEE (reference sequence). This CDR3 has 15 residues. V gave up 0 bases and J gave up 4 bases, with 11 bases separating them. Variable domain in full (rest from reference TRBV5-5 and TRBJ2-1): DAGVTQSPTHLIKTRGQQVTLRCSPISGHKSVSWYQQVLGQGPQFIFQYYEKEERGRGNFPDRFSARQFPNYSSELNVNALLLGDSALYLCASSLVGQGYNEQFFGPGTRLTVL.

The chain couples TRBV4-1 to TRBJ1-1; D remains ambiguous. Per germline, CDR1 MGHRA and CDR2 YSYEKL. The V end was cut by 4 bases, the J end by 7 bases, with 13 bases between. The CDR3 is made up of 13 amino acids. The CDR3, as DNA: TGCGCCAGCAGCCCAACTTCGCGTGATGAAGCTTTCTTT. This gives the protein CASSPTSRDEAFF.

The rearrangement links TRBV4-1 to TRBJ2-6; 9 bases fit TRBD1. The ends lost 1 base at V and 2 bases at J; junction bases unmatched: 6. Germline V gene data show CDR1 as MGHRA and CDR2 as YSYEKL. The CDR3 spans 18 residues. The CDR3: CASSQVVRQGAGANVLTF. Written as DNA, the CDR3 is TGCGCCAGCAGCCAAGTAGTCCGACAGGGGGCTGGGGCCAACGTCCTGACTTTC.

The rearrangement uses TRBV28 and TRBJ2-7; 9 bases are a match to TRBD2. J gave up 4 bases and V 5 bases, and 9 bases lay outside the gene matches. CDR1 MDHEN and CDR2 SYDVKM come from the germline V gene. The CDR3 runs to 15 residues. The DNA for the CDR3 is TGTGCCAGCAGTCGGGGTTCTAGCGGGGATTACGAGCAGTACTTC. Translation: CASSRGSSGDYEQYF.

The chain couples TRBV28 to TRBJ1-2; D is perhaps TRBD1 (5 bases). The germline CDR1 and CDR2 sequences are MDHEN and SYDVKM. There are 14 residues in the CDR3. With 5 bases removed from V and 1 base from J, the gap between germline ends came to 11 bases. The CDR3 nucleotides read TGTGCCAGCAGTGAAAGGACAATTAACTATGGCTACACCTTC. Protein: CASSERTINYGYTF.

The chain has TRBV14 and TRBJ2-2, with D possibly TRBD2 on 5 matching bases. This CDR3 spans 16 amino acids. The V gene lost 3 bases and the J gene lost 7 bases, with 18 bases spanning the gap. Germline CDR1 is SGHDN and CDR2 is FVKESK. CDR3: CASSHRNPRVGGELFF. The CDR3 region has the DNA TGTGCCAGCAGCCACCGCAACCCGCGGGTTGGCGGGGAGCTGTTTTTT.

The chain joins TRBV4-2 to TRBJ2-7; D is perhaps TRBD1 (6 bases). The V and J ends lost 0 bases and 0 bases respectively, with 9 bases between them. CDR1 and CDR2 (germline): LGHNA, YNFKEQ. The CDR3 covers 15 residues. The CDR3 region is CASSQDGQRSYEQYF. DNA for the CDR3: TGTGCCAGCAGCCAAGATGGACAGCGCTCCTACGAGCAGTACTTC.

The genes are TRBV4-3 and TRBJ1-3; D is perhaps TRBD1 (6 bases). This CDR3 region has 18 residues. CDR1 and CDR2 from the germline V gene are LGHNA and YSLEER. The V end lost 0 bases, the J end lost 4 bases, and 19 bases lay between the germline ends. CDR3 in amino acids: CASSQDQARGRSGNTIYF. CDR3 DNA: TGCGCCAGCAGCCAAGATCAGGCCAGGGGCCGTTCAGGAAACACCATATATTTT.

This sequence joins TRBV27 and TRBJ1-2, with D perhaps TRBD1 (5 bases). The germline V gene encodes CDR1 MNHEY and CDR2 SMNVEV (reference sequence). The CDR3 extends over 14 amino acids. V lost 4 bases to trimming and J lost 7 bases, with 16 bases between them. The CDR3 DNA follows: TGTGCCAGCAGTTCGACAGTTTCCCTCCCTGGCTACACCTTC. This codes for CASSSTVSLPGYTF.

This clone was detected a few times. The chain links TRBV4-1 to TRBJ1-4, with unresolved D. The CDR3 has 16 amino acids. Germline CDR1 MGHRA, CDR2 YSYEKL. The V end was cut by 1 base, the J end by 7 bases, with 16 bases between. CDR3 nucleotide sequence: TGCGCCAGCAGCCAAGGTGGAGGGAGGAAGGGTGAAAAACTGTTTTTT. It translates to CASSQGGGRKGEKLFF.

The V gene is TRBV19, the J gene TRBJ1-1, with 9 nucleotides matching TRBD1. The CDR3 is 18 amino acids. The trim removed 0 bases at V and 4 bases at J, leaving 12 bases unmatched. CDR1 and CDR2 (germline): LNHDA, SQIVND (reference sequence). The CDR3 coding sequence is TGTGCCAGTAGTATAGATTTCAAAACAGGGGGCGCTGCCACTGAAGCTTTCTTT. This sequence encodes CASSIDFKTGGAATEAFF.

The chain employs TRBV7-9 and TRBJ1-6, with unresolved D. The CDR3 is 13 residues long. V shed 2 bases and J shed 8 bases, with 7 bases lying between them. Germline V CDR1 and CDR2: SEHNR, FQNEAQ (reference sequence). The CDR3 nucleotides read TGTGCCAGCAGCTTATTGGCTGATTCACCCCTCCACTTT. It codes for CASSLLADSPLHF.

V gene TRBV18 combines with J gene TRBJ2-1, with TRBD1 matching over 11 bases. V gave up 2 bases and J gave up 10 bases; unmatched junction bases: 7. Germline assignment: CDR1 KGHSH and CDR2 LQKENI. This CDR3 is built from 15 residues. The CDR3 protein is CASSPADRGQGEQFF. In DNA, the CDR3 is TGTGCCAGCTCACCAGCGGACAGGGGGCAGGGGGAGCAGTTCTTC.

This clone was counted only a few times. V gene TRBV3-1 (or the pseudogene TRBV3-2) combines with J gene TRBJ2-2; D is possibly TRBD2 (5 bases). The CDR3 is 14 residues long. Germline lookup yields CDR1 LGHDT and CDR2 YNNKEL (reference sequence). Deletions cut 6 bases from V and 5 bases from J, with 13 bases between. This CDR3 is CASRKDPGTGELFF. CDR3 DNA sequence: TGTGCCAGCAGAAAGGATCCGGGGACCGGGGAGCTGTTTTTT.

The sample holds one count of this clone. The rearrangement links TRBV6-1 to TRBJ2-5; D is unclear. CDR1 MNHNS and CDR2 SASEGT come from the germline V gene. This CDR3 has 15 amino acids. V lost 0 bases, J lost 1 base, and 9 bases lay in between. The CDR3 protein is CASSEAPGTQETQYF. CDR3 nucleotide sequence: TGTGCCAGCAGTGAAGCCCCGGGTACCCAAGAGACCCAGTACTTC.

V is TRBV29-1 and J is TRBJ2-5, with a tentative D call TRBD2 (6 bases). Germline values: CDR1 SQVTM, CDR2 ANQGSEA. The CDR3 loop spans 14 amino acids. With 5 bases removed from V and 2 bases from J, the gap between germline ends came to 15 bases. CDR3 coding DNA: TGCAGCGTTCATCAGGCAAGCGGGCAAGAGACCCAGTACTTC. This translates into CSVHQASGQETQYF.

The chain uses TRBV5-1 and TRBJ1-3, with a possible D match to TRBD1 (5 bases). V lost 0 bases and J 0 bases, leaving 10 bases between the germline ends. Germline V lookup: CDR1 SGHRS, CDR2 YFSETQ. This CDR3 is 16 amino acids long. CDR3 coding DNA: TGCGCCAGCAGCTTGGCTCCAGGGCGCTCTGGAAACACCATATATTTT. It specifies CASSLAPGRSGNTIYF.

CDR3 bases: TGTGCCAGCAGCCTGACAGGGTACACTGAAGCTTTCTTT. Its protein is CASSLTGYTEAFF. This chain links TRBV6-5 with TRBJ1-1; 7 nucleotides agree with TRBD1. This CDR3 comprises 13 residues. CDR1 and CDR2 (germline): MNHEY, SVGAGI. Trimming cost V 6 bases and J 3 bases; bases outside gene matches: 4.

The chain has TRBV2 and TRBJ2-7; D unclear. CDR3 size: 14 residues. The V and J ends lost 1 base and 0 bases respectively, with 7 bases between them. Germline V gives CDR1 SNHLY, CDR2 FYNNEI. CDR3 sequence (DNA): TGTGCCAGCAGTGAAGTGCAAGCCTCCTACGAGCAGTACTTC. Protein sequence: CASSEVQASYEQYF.

The chain is built from TRBV18 and TRBJ1-1, with 8 bases identical to TRBD1. The CDR3 is 15 residues long. J was trimmed by 4 bases and V by 2 bases; bases with no gene match: 6. Per the germline V gene, CDR1 is KGHSH and CDR2 is LQKENI. CDR3 residues: CASSPVTGGGTEAFF. As DNA, the CDR3 is TGTGCCAGCTCACCAGTAACAGGGGGGGGCACTGAAGCTTTCTTT.

The V call is TRBV19, the J call TRBJ2-5; the match to TRBD2 covers 11 bases. This CDR3 comprises 16 residues. V shed 5 bases and J 1 base; nucleotides not matched to a gene: 6. Germline assignment: CDR1 LNHDA and CDR2 SQIVND (reference sequence). CDR3 protein: CASSARLAGFQETQYF. The CDR3 bases are TGTGCCAGTAGTGCCCGACTAGCGGGGTTCCAAGAGACCCAGTACTTC. The variable domain in full, completed from reference TRBV19 and TRBJ2-5, reads DGGITQSPKYLFRKEGQNVTLSCEQNLNHDAMYWYRQDPGQGLRLIYYSQIVNDFQKGDIAEGYSVSREKKESFPLTVTSAQKNPTAFYLCASSARLAGFQETQYFGPGTRLLVL.

CDR3 DNA: TGTGCCACAGGGACAGTCACTGAAGCTTTCTTT. This sequence encodes CATGTVTEAFF. The chain employs TRBV10-3 and TRBJ1-1, with 7 bases lining up with TRBD1. The CDR3 has 11 residues. With V trimmed by 10 bases and J by 4 bases, 3 bases remained unmatched. Looked up from germline, CDR1 is ENHRY and CDR2 is SYGVKD.